This T cell receptor (beta chain) comes out of a study of blood T cell repertoires in COVID-19. Study-wide background: The origin of the acute and convalescent COVID-19 samples was the United States, Italy and Spain. Sources were T cells, B-cell-depleted T cells, or PBMCs; the material itself was cDNA or gDNA.

The CDR3 loop spans 15 amino acids. With 6 bases removed from V and 2 bases from J, the gap between germline ends came to 16 bases. Germline values: CDR1 MNHEY, CDR2 SVGAGI. Study processing details: Amplified reference gene primers provided the basis for estimating nucleated cell counts. The data were produced by immunoSEQ multiplex PCR, yet TCRdb's version contains in-frame clones alone and is incomplete. V and J calls plus clone size are reproduced from that table; the DNA served to infer D and trimming. The data contain 200,000 to 300,000 clones, about 85% of them singletons. The chain couples TRBV6-5 to TRBJ2-5, with D possibly being TRBD1 (6 bases). Sequenced sample: peripheral blood. This receptor was obtained from a woman aged 55-75 years with active or convalescent COVID-19. The DNA of the CDR3 is TGTGCCAGCAGACCCGAGGACAGCGCGCAAGAGACCCAGTACTTC. It is translated as CASRPEDSAQETQYF.